The 15 T cell receptor beta chains in this list originate from one sample, sequenced in a study of blood T cell repertoires in COVID-19. The assay was immunoSEQ multiplex PCR, and TCRdb's table has in-frame clones only and misses some. The table shows 80,000 or so clones, with about 80% occurring only once. Sample: peripheral blood. The receptors derive from a man aged 45-60 years with active or convalescent COVID-19.

The J gene is TRBJ1-6, the V gene TRBV2; D is unresolved. CDR1 SNHLY and CDR2 FYNNEI come from the germline V gene. V lost 6 bases to trimming and J lost 8 bases, with 11 bases between them. CDR3 length: 13 amino acids. DNA of the CDR3: TGTGCCAGCAGGCCCGAGGGAGATTCACCCCTCCACTTT. Translating gives CASRPEGDSPLHF.

J is TRBJ2-6 and V is TRBV19, with D unclear. Trimming took 6 bases from V and 0 from J, leaving 6 bases between them. This CDR3 is built from 14 residues. Germline-derived CDR1 and CDR2 are LNHDA and SQIVND (reference sequence). CDR3 nucleotide sequence: TGTGCCAGTAGGGCTGGCTCTGGGGCCAACGTCCTGACTTTC. Residues: CASRAGSGANVLTF.

This chain joins TRBV3-1 (or the pseudogene TRBV3-2) and TRBJ1-1; no clear D. The CDR3 extends over 16 amino acids. Germline V gene sequence: CDR1 LGHDT, CDR2 YNNKEL (reference sequence). Trimming took 1 base from V and 0 from J, leaving 12 bases between them. CDR3 protein: CASSQAGSYMNTEAFF. CDR3 sequence (DNA): TGTGCCAGCAGCCAAGCCGGTAGCTATATGAACACTGAAGCTTTCTTT.

The V gene is TRBV7-9, the J gene TRBJ1-2; D perhaps matches TRBD1 (6 bases). CDR3 length: 14 residues. Trimming removed 1 base from V and 6 bases from J, with 12 bases in between. Looked up from germline, CDR1 is SEHNR and CDR2 is FQNEAQ (reference sequence). The CDR3 loop is CASSLGYRENGYTF. In DNA, the CDR3 is TGTGCCAGCAGCTTAGGTTACAGGGAGAATGGCTACACCTTC. Complete variable domain (other parts from reference TRBV7-9 and TRBJ1-2): DTGVSQNPRHKITKRGQNVTFRCDPISEHNRLYWYRQTLGQGPEFLTYFQNEAQLEKSRLLSDRFSAERPKGSFSTLEIQRTEQGDSAMYLCASSLGYRENGYTFGSGTRLTVV.

To note about this clone: Other DNA variants within this sample encode the same CDR3. The chain recombines TRBV9 with TRBJ1-1; no reliable D call. Germline V lookup: CDR1 SGDLS, CDR2 YYNGEE. Trimming took 0 bases from V and 0 from J, leaving 3 bases between them. The CDR3 has 13 residues. CDR3: CASSVAVNTEAFF. The CDR3 coding sequence is TGTGCCAGCAGCGTAGCAGTGAACACTGAAGCTTTCTTT.

Only one count was recorded for this clone. V gene TRBV27 combines with J gene TRBJ1-1; 7 positions match TRBD1. CDR3 length: 15 amino acids. Germline CDR1 reads MNHEY; CDR2 reads SMNVEV (reference sequence). V was clipped by 5 bases and J by 5 bases; unmatched bases: 11. The CDR3 DNA sequence: TGTGCCAGCAGTCTAAAGACAGGGAGAGATACTGAAGCTTTCTTT. Translated, it gives CASSLKTGRDTEAFF.

The chain links TRBV4-1 to TRBJ2-7; possibly TRBD2 for D (6 bases). Germline lookup yields CDR1 MGHRA and CDR2 YSYEKL. The germline V and J ends were trimmed by 0 bases and 5 bases, with 8 bases remaining between them. The length of the CDR3 is 13 residues. The CDR3 spells CASSQDRRDEQYF. The CDR3 region has the DNA TGCGCCAGCAGCCAAGATCGGAGGGACGAGCAGTACTTC.

Written as DNA, the CDR3 is TGCGCCAGCACCGTATCTCCTGGGGCCTCCGGCGGGGAGCTGTTTTTT. Its protein is CASTVSPGASGGELFF. The chain employs TRBV5-1 and TRBJ2-2; TRBD1 might be the D (5 bases). Germline assignment: CDR1 SGHRS and CDR2 YFSETQ. The length of the CDR3 is 16 residues. Trimming removed 6 bases at V and 7 bases at J, with 22 bases between.

The rearrangement uses TRBV7-2 and TRBJ2-5, with a possible D match to TRBD2 (5 bases). CDR3 length: 16 residues. Trimming pared 1 base from V and 3 bases from J, leaving 15 bases between. Germline lookup yields CDR1 SGHTA and CDR2 FQGNSA. The CDR3 nucleotides are TGTGCCAGCAGCTTAGGCGGGCCGTCCTCGAAAGAGACCCAGTACTTC. Translation: CASSLGGPSSKETQYF.

The sample holds one count of this clone. The chain employs TRBV9 and TRBJ1-1; maybe TRBD1 (6 bases). CDR3 size: 18 residues. V was pared by 2 bases and J by 3 bases, with 23 bases between. Germline CDR1 reads SGDLS; CDR2 reads YYNGEE. CDR3 coding DNA: TGTGCCAGCAGCGTGCCACCCCCGCCCAGGGGCGAGGACACTGAAGCTTTCTTT. Translated, it gives CASSVPPPPRGEDTEAFF.

This chain links TRBV29-1 with TRBJ1-2, with D possibly being TRBD1 (5 bases). The V end lost 2 bases, the J end lost 4 bases, and 8 bases lay between the germline ends. The CDR3 has 12 residues. Germline CDR1 is SQVTM and CDR2 is ANQGSEA. CDR3 bases: TGCAGCGTTGAATGGACACCCTATGGCTACACCTTC. Translating gives CSVEWTPYGYTF.

The chain combines TRBV2 with TRBJ1-4, with a possible D match to TRBD1 (6 bases). V dropped 3 bases and J dropped 6 bases, with 11 bases sitting between them. CDR1 and CDR2 from the germline V gene are SNHLY and FYNNEI. The CDR3 has 14 amino acids. CDR3 protein: CASSDQGWDEKLFF. CDR3 DNA: TGTGCCAGCAGTGACCAGGGGTGGGATGAAAAACTGTTTTTT.

This sequence joins TRBV9 and TRBJ2-1, with 8 bases fitting TRBD1. The V segment lost 0 bases and the J segment 8 bases; nucleotides outside the gene matches: 7. Germline assignment: CDR1 SGDLS and CDR2 YYNGEE. CDR3 size: 15 residues. For the CDR3, the DNA is TGTGCCAGCAGCGTAGGCGCAGGGGGCTTCGATGAGCAGTTCTTC. Translated, it gives CASSVGAGGFDEQFF.

As concerns this clone: Since a much larger clone is just one base distant, this may be a read error. The chain uses TRBV6-5 and TRBJ1-1; D is possibly TRBD1 (6 bases). The CDR3 has 12 residues. Germline-derived CDR1 and CDR2 are MNHEY and SVGAGI. Trimming cost V 6 bases and J 1 base, with 6 bases left between them. CDR3 sequence (DNA): TGTGCCAGCAGGGACAGGAACACTGAAGCTTTCTTT. It is translated as CASRDRNTEAFF.

This clone was counted a few times. The chain employs TRBV7-2 and TRBJ2-3; maybe TRBD2 (6 bases). The CDR3 is 16 residues long. Germline V gene sequence: CDR1 SGHTA, CDR2 FQGNSA. Trimming pared 0 bases from V and 4 bases from J, leaving 14 bases between. The CDR3: CASSLALGGVADTQYF. CDR3 DNA: TGTGCCAGCAGCTTAGCCCTCGGCGGGGTCGCAGATACGCAGTATTTT. Looking up the rest from reference TRBV7-2 and TRBJ2-3 gives the full variable domain: GAGVSQSPSNKVTEKGKDVELRCDPISGHTALYWYRQSLGQGLEFLIYFQGNSAPDKSGLPSDRFSAERTGGSVSTLTIQRTQQEDSAVYLCASSLALGGVADTQYFGPGTRLTVL.